These 2 T cell receptor beta chains were sequenced from one sample in a study of cytomegalovirus exposure and HLA in healthy donors. PCR employed 60 Vbeta and 13 Jbeta primers. Clones were read by immunoSEQ multiplex PCR, and TCRdb kept only the in-frame ones, dropping some. Reported are some 120,000 clones; the ten largest clones contain roughly 2.7%. What was sequenced was PBMCs. Every receptor here comes from a man between 25 and 39 years old in good health and CMV-seronegative.

The V call is TRBV27, the J call TRBJ2-1; 9 positions agree with TRBD2. Germline V gives CDR1 MNHEY, CDR2 SMNVEV (reference sequence). The CDR3 is 15 amino acids. J lost 2 bases, V lost 4 bases, and 3 bases had no gene match. CDR3 nucleotides: TGTGCCAGCAGTTCCTCTAGCGGGACCTACAATGAGCAGTTCTTC. It yields the protein CASSSSSGTYNEQFF.

This chain connects TRBV2 to TRBJ2-7; 13 positions match TRBD2. The CDR3 consists of 14 residues. CDR1 and CDR2 from the germline V gene are SNHLY and FYNNEI. Trimming removed 9 bases from V and 2 bases from J; junction bases left unmatched: 4. CDR3 nucleotide sequence: TGTGCCAGTCAGGGACTAGCGGGAACCTACGAGCAGTACTTC. Its translation: CASQGLAGTYEQYF.